Below are 27 T cell receptor beta chains sequenced from a single sample in a study of T cells after yellow fever vaccination. TCRdb reprocessed the 5' RACE reads via MiXCR and lists one record per CDR3 protein. The sample has around 550,000 distinct CDR3 sequences, approximately 21% seen once. Sequenced here: PBMCs, sampled 15 days after the yellow fever booster vaccination. Receptor source: a man aged 25-40 years who received the YFV17D yellow fever vaccine.

This clonotype was recorded a few times. CDR3 in amino acids: CATSRDSGLGDYEQFF. CDR3 bases: TGTGCCACCAGCAGAGATTCAGGACTAGGCGATTATGAGCAGTTCTTC. The J gene is TRBJ2-1, the V gene TRBV15; 7 bases line up with TRBD2. This CDR3 has 16 residues. Germline V gene sequence: CDR1 LNHNV, CDR2 YYDKDF (reference sequence). With 0 bases clipped from V and 8 bases from J, the junction kept 10 bases outside the gene matches.

This clonotype has a handful of counts. The chain employs TRBV6-1 and TRBJ2-7; D might be TRBD1 (6 bases). The germline V gene encodes CDR1 MNHNS and CDR2 SASEGT. V gave up 6 bases and J gave up 5 bases, with 20 bases separating them. The CDR3 runs to 15 residues. In DNA form, the CDR3 reads TGTGCCAGCAGCGATCATCAGCAACAGGGAAACGAGCAGTACTTC. Protein sequence: CASSDHQQQGNEQYF.

The chain carries TRBV4-2 and TRBJ2-5, with 9 bases fitting TRBD1. CDR1 and CDR2 (germline): LGHNA, YNFKEQ. Trimming cost V 4 bases and J 2 bases; bases outside gene matches: 5. This CDR3 comprises 15 residues. CDR3 in DNA: TGTGCCAGCAGCCGGGGGACAGGGAAACAAGAGACCCAGTACTTC. It encodes CASSRGTGKQETQYF.

V and J are TRBV5-1 and TRBJ2-7; unclear D gene. This CDR3 contains 14 residues. The V end lost 0 bases, the J end lost 2 bases, and 9 bases lay between the germline ends. The germline gives CDR1 SGHRS, CDR2 YFSETQ. CDR3 residues: CASSLVGQPYEQYF. CDR3 DNA sequence: TGCGCCAGCAGCTTGGTAGGTCAGCCCTACGAGCAGTACTTC.

V usage is TRBV29-1 and J usage is TRBJ2-7; no clear D. The CDR3 has 13 amino acids. CDR1 is SQVTM and CDR2 is ANQGSEA in the germline V gene. Between the trimmed V and J ends, which lost 5 bases and 3 bases, there was a span of 14 bases. CDR3 in amino acids: CSVRNSANYEQYF. For the CDR3, the DNA is TGCAGCGTTCGAAACAGTGCCAACTACGAGCAGTACTTC.

The chain combines TRBV7-6 with TRBJ2-7; the D gene is possibly TRBD1 (6 bases). V was trimmed by 5 bases and J by 2 bases, leaving 10 bases between them. Germline loops: CDR1 SGHVS, CDR2 FNYEAQ. The CDR3 spans 13 residues. This CDR3 reads CASSGDTTYEQYF. As DNA, the CDR3 is TGTGCCAGCAGCGGGGACACAACCTACGAGCAGTACTTC.

In its sample, this clonotype was seen a few times. V usage is TRBV7-9 and J usage is TRBJ2-2; TRBD2 might be the D (5 bases). V shed 5 bases and J shed 6 bases, with 13 bases lying between them. The CDR3 loop spans 14 amino acids. Per the germline V gene, CDR1 is SEHNR and CDR2 is FQNEAQ (reference sequence). The CDR3 spells CASSPSGSAGELFF. For the CDR3, the DNA is TGTGCCAGCAGCCCGAGTGGGAGTGCCGGGGAGCTGTTTTTT.

This chain connects TRBV12-3 or TRBV12-4 to TRBJ2-1; TRBD2 matches 10 bases. The CDR3 totals 16 residues. Losses at the gene ends were 2 bases for V and 3 bases for J; bases not matched to a gene: 4. CDR3 sequence: CASSLPSGRGYNEQFF. The CDR3 bases are TGTGCCAGCAGTTTACCTAGCGGGAGAGGCTACAATGAGCAGTTCTTC.

CDR3 in amino acids: CASSGGGQGNTEAFF. The CDR3 DNA is TGTGCCAGCAGTGGAGGGGGGCAGGGGAACACTGAAGCTTTCTTT. J is TRBJ1-1 and V is TRBV27; D may be TRBD1 (6 bases). Trimming took off 5 bases at V and 1 base at J, with 14 bases between the two ends. This CDR3 has 15 amino acids. From germline, CDR1 is MNHEY and CDR2 SMNVEV (reference sequence).

The V gene is TRBV28, the J gene TRBJ2-2; D not certain. The germline V gene encodes CDR1 MDHEN and CDR2 SYDVKM. This CDR3 has 13 residues. The CDR3 DNA sequence: TGTGCTCACAGAGACGGGAACACCGGGGAGCTGTTTTTT. It is translated as CAHRDGNTGELFF.

This clonotype occurred a few times. The chain recombines TRBV7-6 with TRBJ2-5; D is unresolved. This CDR3 region has 11 residues. Trimming removed 4 bases from V and 6 bases from J, with 6 bases in between. Germline loops: CDR1 SGHVS, CDR2 FNYEAQ. The chain's CDR3 is CASSSHQTQYF. The CDR3 DNA follows: TGTGCCAGCAGCTCCCACCAGACCCAGTACTTC.

This clonotype was observed a few times. V is TRBV6-2 or TRBV6-3 and J is TRBJ2-1; TRBD2 agrees at 9 bases. The ends lost 4 bases at V and 0 bases at J; junction bases unmatched: 7. From germline, CDR1 is MNHEY and CDR2 SVGEGT. The CDR3 loop spans 17 amino acids. This CDR3 is CASSLTSGPSSYNEQFF. The CDR3, as DNA: TGTGCCAGCAGTTTGACTAGCGGACCGAGCTCCTACAATGAGCAGTTCTTC.

V gene TRBV5-5 combines with J gene TRBJ1-1, with D hard to call. Per germline, CDR1 SGHKS and CDR2 YYEKEE (reference sequence). CDR3 length equals 12 residues. Trimming left V 4 bases short and J 3 bases short, with 7 bases between. The CDR3 is CASSATHTEAFF. The DNA of the CDR3 is TGTGCCAGCAGCGCGACACACACTGAAGCTTTCTTT.

This clonotype was detected only a few times. The chain couples TRBV29-1 to TRBJ2-7; unclear D gene. The length of the CDR3 is 12 residues. The germline CDR1 and CDR2 sequences are SQVTM and ANQGSEA. V was clipped by 4 bases and J by 3 bases, with 10 bases between them. The CDR3 reads CSVVWVGYEQYF. CDR3 sequence (DNA): TGCAGCGTTGTCTGGGTAGGCTACGAGCAGTACTTC.

V is TRBV9 and J is TRBJ1-6; D is perhaps TRBD1 (5 bases). Germline V CDR1 and CDR2: SGDLS, YYNGEE. The CDR3 runs 14 residues. V dropped 1 base and J dropped 6 bases, with 8 bases sitting between them. CDR3 sequence (DNA): TGTGCCAGCAGCGTACAGGGCCTTAATTCACCCCTCCACTTT. Amino acid sequence: CASSVQGLNSPLHF.

CDR3 in amino acids: CASSFLHSDGYTF. In nucleotides, the CDR3 is TGTGCCAGCAGTTTTCTGCACAGCGATGGCTACACCTTC. V and J are TRBV12-3 or TRBV12-4 and TRBJ1-2; no clear D. Trimming cost V 3 bases and J 6 bases, with 11 bases left between them. The CDR3 covers 13 residues.

The chain carries TRBV12-3 or TRBV12-4 and TRBJ1-1; the D gene is possibly TRBD1 (5 bases). CDR3 size: 14 residues. V lost 2 bases and J 5 bases, leaving 12 bases between the germline ends. The CDR3 bases are TGTGCCAGCAGTTTAACCCCCGGGGGGACTGAAGCTTTCTTT. Amino acids: CASSLTPGGTEAFF.

This chain uses TRBV29-1 with TRBJ2-3; unclear D gene. The germline CDR1 and CDR2 sequences are SQVTM and ANQGSEA. The CDR3 is 14 residues long. Trimming removed 7 bases from V and 0 bases from J, with 14 bases in between. The CDR3 spells CSAAGPSSTDTQYF. The CDR3 bases are TGCAGCGCAGCAGGTCCGTCTAGCACAGATACGCAGTATTTT.

Only a few counts were recorded for this clonotype. J is TRBJ2-1 and V is TRBV4-3, with 8 bases fitting TRBD2. The J segment lost 8 bases and the V segment lost 2 bases, leaving 2 bases of the junction unmatched. This CDR3 comprises 13 residues. CDR1 is LGHNA and CDR2 is YSLEER in the germline V gene. The CDR3 DNA follows: TGCGCCAGCAGCCAAATAGCGGGACATGAGCAGTTCTTC. Residues: CASSQIAGHEQFF.

There are a few counts of this clonotype. The V gene is TRBV11-2, the J gene TRBJ2-3; unclear D gene. Germline CDR1 reads SGHAT; CDR2 reads FQNNGV. V was cut by 6 bases and J by 6 bases, with 7 bases left in between. This CDR3 spans 11 amino acids. The CDR3 DNA sequence: TGTGCCAGCAGAAAACATGATACGCAGTATTTT. Translation: CASRKHDTQYF.

This clonotype has a handful of counts. The chain has TRBV6-2 or TRBV6-3 and TRBJ2-2; D is undetermined. Trimming shortened V by 6 bases and J by 0 bases, and 14 bases separated the two germline ends. The CDR3 sequence is 16 residues long. Germline CDR1 and CDR2: MNHEY and SVGEGT. CDR3 sequence: CASSTERATNTGELFF. The DNA of the CDR3 is TGTGCCAGCAGCACCGAGAGAGCCACGAACACCGGGGAGCTGTTTTTT.

The J gene is TRBJ2-5, the V gene TRBV9, with D perhaps matching TRBD2 (5 bases). The V gene lost 4 bases and the J gene lost 4 bases, with 14 bases spanning the gap. Germline CDR1 is SGDLS and CDR2 is YYNGEE. The CDR3 sequence is 14 residues long. The CDR3, as DNA: TGTGCCAGCAGCTTGGACTGGAGCCCAGAGACCCAGTACTTC. This gives the protein CASSLDWSPETQYF.

The CDR3 region has the DNA TGTGCCAGCAGTTTCGGTGCTTCCTACGAGCAGTACTTC. Translated, it gives CASSFGASYEQYF. The chain uses TRBV27 and TRBJ2-7; D gene uncertain. Trimming left V 3 bases short and J 1 base short, with 7 bases between. The germline gives CDR1 MNHEY, CDR2 SMNVEV (reference sequence). The CDR3 contains 13 residues.

This clonotype was observed a few times. The rearrangement uses TRBV10-3 and TRBJ2-1; 11 bases align to TRBD2. This CDR3 region has 15 residues. Germline-derived CDR1 and CDR2 are ENHRY and SYGVKD. V shed 5 bases and J 4 bases; nucleotides not matched to a gene: 4. The CDR3 loop reads CAISTGTSGYNEQFF. CDR3 bases: TGTGCCATCAGTACCGGGACTAGCGGATACAATGAGCAGTTCTTC.

Only a few counts were recorded for this clonotype. This chain links TRBV20-1 with TRBJ2-5, with D possibly being TRBD2 (7 bases). The V end was cut by 3 bases, the J end by 4 bases, with 12 bases between. This CDR3 contains 13 residues. The germline V gene encodes CDR1 DFQATT and CDR2 SNEGSKA (reference sequence). The CDR3 region has the DNA TGCAGTGCTAGGCCCGGGGGGCCAGAGACCCAGTACTTC. It translates to CSARPGGPETQYF.

This clonotype was observed a handful of times. The chain has TRBV14 and TRBJ2-1, with 7 nucleotides matching TRBD1. The CDR3 consists of 13 residues. The germline gives CDR1 SGHDN, CDR2 FVKESK. V gave up 3 bases and J gave up 8 bases; unmatched junction bases: 4. The CDR3 nucleotides read TGTGCCAGCAGCCAGTACAGGGGCCATGAGCAGTTCTTC. This encodes CASSQYRGHEQFF.

The chain uses TRBV6-5 and TRBJ2-3; possibly TRBD1 for D (5 bases). This CDR3 region has 14 residues. Looked up from germline, CDR1 is MNHEY and CDR2 is SVGAGI. The V and J ends lost 5 bases and 2 bases respectively, with 11 bases between them. The DNA for the CDR3 is TGTGCCAGCAGTACCTCGACAGCCACAGATACGCAGTATTTT. Protein sequence: CASSTSTATDTQYF.